A single sample is the source of the 28 T cell receptor beta chains below, sequenced in a study of CD8+ T cells in alopecia areata. The authors extracted RNA and reverse transcribed it into cDNA as the sequencing template. The protocol was immunoSEQ multiplex PCR, while the TCRdb copy is restricted to in-frame clones and leaves out a portion. The sample records roughly 150,000 clones, 50% to 65% being singletons. This specimen consisted of CD8+ T cells sorted from blood, obtained at week 0. Every receptor here comes from a human donor with alopecia areata.

The rearrangement links TRBV9 to TRBJ2-2; 8 nucleotides align to TRBD1. J was trimmed by 3 bases and V by 5 bases; bases with no gene match: 3. This CDR3 spans 14 amino acids. Germline CDR1 reads SGDLS; CDR2 reads YYNGEE. Here the CDR3 reads CASSEQGDTGELFF. Here the CDR3 DNA reads TGTGCCAGCAGTGAACAGGGGGACACCGGGGAGCTGTTTTTT.

The CDR3 loop is CASSLGGWGSYNEQFF. The CDR3 region has the DNA TGTGCCAGCAGCTTAGGGGGATGGGGCTCCTACAATGAGCAGTTCTTC. The gene calls are TRBV7-2 and TRBJ2-1; D is unclear. The CDR3 covers 16 residues. The V gene's germline CDR1 is SGHTA and CDR2 FQGNSA. The V and J ends lost 1 base and 0 bases respectively, with 10 bases between them.

The sample holds one count of this clone. The chain uses TRBV2 and TRBJ2-7, with no clear D. V was pared by 8 bases and J by 5 bases, with 7 bases between. This CDR3 comprises 10 residues. The V gene's germline CDR1 is SNHLY and CDR2 FYNNEI. CDR3 nucleotide sequence: TGTGCCAGCCGAGTCGACGAGCAGTACTTC. This encodes CASRVDEQYF. The full variable domain, its missing parts supplied by reference TRBV2 and TRBJ2-7, is EPEVTQTPSHQVTQMGQEVILRCVPISNHLYFYWYRQILGQKVEFLVSFYNNEISEKSEIFDDQFSVERPDGSNFTLKIRSTKLEDSAMYFCASRVDEQYFGPGTRLTVT.

V and J are TRBV7-2 and TRBJ1-2; D perhaps matches TRBD1 (5 bases). The CDR3 extends over 13 amino acids. The germline V and J ends were trimmed by 5 bases and 10 bases, with 17 bases remaining between them. Germline-derived CDR1 and CDR2 are SGHTA and FQGNSA. The CDR3 region is CASSPLWGIDYTF. CDR3 nucleotide sequence: TGTGCCAGCAGCCCGTTGTGGGGGATCGACTACACCTTC.

This clone showed up just a few times. The chain links TRBV14 to TRBJ1-2; the D gene is possibly TRBD1 (5 bases). The CDR3 contains 13 residues. The V end was cut by 7 bases, the J end by 6 bases, with 15 bases between. Germline values: CDR1 SGHDN, CDR2 FVKESK. CDR3 nucleotides: TGTGCCAGCAATGACAGTCCCCTGGATGGCTACACCTTC. Encoded protein: CASNDSPLDGYTF. Using reference TRBV14 and TRBJ1-2 for the parts outside the CDR3, the full variable domain is EAGVTQFPSHSVIEKGQTVTLRCDPISGHDNLYWYRRVMGKEIKFLLHFVKESKQDESGMPNNRFLAERTGGTYSTLKVQPAELEDSGVYFCASNDSPLDGYTFGSGTRLTVV.

This clone was found a few times. The chain has TRBV7-4 and TRBJ1-1, with unresolved D. V shed 5 bases and J shed 1 base, with 8 bases lying between them. Per the germline V gene, CDR1 is SGHVT and CDR2 is SQSDAQ. CDR3 length equals 13 residues. This CDR3 is CASSPNRNTEAFF. Here the CDR3 DNA reads TGTGCCAGCAGCCCTAATAGGAACACTGAAGCTTTCTTT. Filled out from reference TRBV7-4 and TRBJ1-1, the complete variable domain reads GAGVSQSPRYKVAKRGRDVALRCDSISGHVTLYWYRQTLGQGSEVLTYSQSDAQRDKSGRPSGRFSAERPERSVSTLKIQRTEQGDSAVYLCASSPNRNTEAFFGQGTRLTVV.

This clone is medium-sized in the sample. The chain uses TRBV7-6 and TRBJ2-1; maybe TRBD2 (6 bases). V was shortened by 0 bases and J by 4 bases, with 7 bases between the two germline ends. CDR3 length equals 14 residues. From germline, CDR1 is SGHVS and CDR2 FNYEAQ. The CDR3 nucleotides are TGTGCCAGCAGCTTAGCGGGGGGATACAATGAGCAGTTCTTC. Its protein product is CASSLAGGYNEQFF. The complete variable domain, with remaining parts taken from reference TRBV7-6 and TRBJ2-1, reads GAGVSQSPRYKVTKRGQDVALRCDPISGHVSLYWYRQALGQGPEFLTYFNYEAQQDKSGLPNDRFSAERPEGSISTLTIQRTEQRDSAMYRCASSLAGGYNEQFFGPGTRLTVL.

The chain recombines TRBV7-7 with TRBJ1-2; the D gene is possibly TRBD1 (5 bases). Germline assignment: CDR1 SSHAT and CDR2 FNYEAQ (reference sequence). V lost 4 bases, J lost 4 bases, and 31 bases lay in between. The CDR3 covers 20 residues. DNA of the CDR3: TGTGCCAGCAGCTACCAAAGTCGGGGAATGCTAGGGACCATATTCTATGGCTACACCTTC. This encodes CASSYQSRGMLGTIFYGYTF. Full variable domain (outside the CDR3, taken from reference TRBV7-7 and TRBJ1-2): GAGVSQSPRYKVTKRGQDVTLRCDPISSHATLYWYQQALGQGPEFLTYFNYEAQPDKSGLPSDRFSAERPEGSISTLTIQRTEQRDSAMYRCASSYQSRGMLGTIFYGYTFGSGTRLTVV.

The chain is built from TRBV4-1 and TRBJ1-1; unclear D gene. Germline CDR1 and CDR2: MGHRA and YSYEKL. The CDR3 spans 14 residues. Trimming took 3 bases from V and 1 from J, leaving 9 bases between them. The CDR3 region is CASSQATGNTEAFF. The DNA for the CDR3 is TGCGCCAGCAGCCAGGCGACGGGGAACACTGAAGCTTTCTTT.

This clone was found a few times. The chain has TRBV19 and TRBJ2-1, with 7 bases identical to TRBD2. Germline values: CDR1 LNHDA, CDR2 SQIVND (reference sequence). With V trimmed by 3 bases and J by 0 bases, 2 bases remained unmatched. The CDR3 loop spans 15 amino acids. The CDR3 spells CASSMSGGSYNEQFF. Here the CDR3 DNA reads TGTGCCAGTAGTATGTCGGGGGGCTCCTACAATGAGCAGTTCTTC.

The J gene is TRBJ1-2, the V gene TRBV30; 12 bases agree with TRBD1. Germline CDR1 is GTSNPN and CDR2 is SVGIG (reference sequence). The CDR3 covers 13 residues. J lost 4 bases, V lost 7 bases, and 4 bases had no gene match. CDR3 amino acids: CAYGTGGSYGYTF. The CDR3 DNA sequence: TGTGCCTACGGGACAGGGGGCTCCTATGGCTACACCTTC. Variable domain in full (rest from reference TRBV30 and TRBJ1-2): SQTIHQWPATLVQPVGSPLSLECTVEGTSNPNLYWYRQAAGRGLQLLFYSVGIGQISSEVPQNLSASRPQDRQFILSSKKLLLSDSGFYLCAYGTGGSYGYTFGSGTRLTVV.

This clone was seen only a few times. The chain recombines TRBV30 with TRBJ1-2, with D unclear. CDR3 length: 9 amino acids. The germline V gene has CDR1 GTSNPN and CDR2 SVGIG (reference sequence). The DNA for the CDR3 is TGTGTCCGTCCTTATGGCTACACCTTC. It yields the protein CVRPYGYTF. Full variable domain (rest looked up from reference TRBV30 and TRBJ1-2): SQTIHQWPATLVQPVGSPLSLECTVEGTSNPNLYWYRQAAGRGLQLLFYSVGIGQISSEVPQNLSASRPQDRQFILSSKKLLLSDSGFYLCVRPYGYTFGSGTRLTVV.

This clone has more than one count but fewer than ten. The genes are TRBV10-2 and TRBJ2-1; a weak D match, TRBD2 (6 bases). This CDR3 has 11 residues. Germline V gives CDR1 WSHSY, CDR2 SAAADI. The germline V and J ends were trimmed by 5 bases and 7 bases, with 6 bases remaining between them. The CDR3 bases are TGCGCCAGCAGTCGGGGGAATGAGCAGTTCTTC. Protein: CASSRGNEQFF.

The CDR3 is CATSERDRNNEQFF. CDR3 nucleotide sequence: TGTGCCACCAGCGAACGGGACAGAAACAATGAGCAGTTCTTC. The genes are TRBV15 and TRBJ2-1, with TRBD1 matching over 7 bases. Germline-derived CDR1 and CDR2 are LNHNV and YYDKDF (reference sequence). Trimming cost V 5 bases and J 5 bases; bases outside gene matches: 6. The CDR3 extends over 14 amino acids. The variable domain in full, with the rest retrieved from reference TRBV15 and TRBJ2-1, is DAMVIQNPRYQVTQFGKPVTLSCSQTLNHNVMYWYQQKSSQAPKLLFHYYDKDFNNEADTPDNFQSRRPNTSFCFLDIRSPGLGDTAMYLCATSERDRNNEQFFGPGTRLTVL.

This clone was seen only a few times. The rearrangement uses TRBV28 and TRBJ2-1; 7 bases match TRBD2. Germline V gene data show CDR1 as MDHEN and CDR2 as SYDVKM. This CDR3 is 18 amino acids long. Trimming removed 4 bases from V and 0 bases from J; junction bases left unmatched: 12. This chain's CDR3 is CASSSGGPGRSSYNEQFF. CDR3 DNA: TGTGCCAGCAGTTCGGGGGGACCGGGACGCAGCTCCTACAATGAGCAGTTCTTC.

Concerning this clone itself: A clone one base away is much larger, so this may be a read error. The chain carries TRBV27 and TRBJ2-7; a possible D gene is TRBD1 (5 bases). The CDR3 is made up of 13 amino acids. The germline CDR1 and CDR2 sequences are MNHEY and SMNVEV (reference sequence). The V gene lost 5 bases and the J gene lost 0 bases, with 8 bases spanning the gap. CDR3 protein: CASSQTDSYEQYF. CDR3 in DNA: TGTGCCAGCAGTCAGACAGACTCCTACGAGCAGTACTTC.

This clone was found a few times. V gene TRBV29-1 combines with J gene TRBJ2-1; 7 bases map to TRBD1. J was trimmed by 7 bases and V by 2 bases; bases with no gene match: 14. Germline CDR1 and CDR2: SQVTM and ANQGSEA. The CDR3 has 16 amino acids. CDR3 amino acids: CSVESATGVVVNEQFF. CDR3 sequence (DNA): TGCAGCGTTGAATCCGCCACAGGGGTTGTGGTGAATGAGCAGTTCTTC.

This sequence joins TRBV23-1 and TRBJ1-2; possible D gene TRBD1, 6 bases. TRBV23-1 is an open reading frame, and its role is uncertain. The CDR3 has 15 residues. Deletions cut 0 bases from V and 3 bases from J, with 11 bases between. The CDR3 is CASSQSRTDHYGYTF. In DNA, the CDR3 is TGCGCCAGCAGTCAATCGAGGACAGACCACTATGGCTACACCTTC.

This chain links TRBV7-6 with TRBJ1-5, with TRBD1 as a possible D gene (5 bases). Germline V gene sequence: CDR1 SGHVS, CDR2 FNYEAQ. This CDR3 spans 15 amino acids. The V end lost 2 bases, the J end lost 4 bases, and 12 bases lay between the germline ends. The CDR3 here is CASSLTGGSNQPQHF. The CDR3 coding sequence is TGTGCCAGCAGCTTAACAGGAGGTAGTAATCAGCCCCAGCATTTT.

The chain has TRBV4-3 and TRBJ1-3; D gene unclear. The CDR3 contains 14 residues. The V end was cut by 0 bases, the J end by 3 bases, with 6 bases between. CDR1 is LGHNA and CDR2 is YSLEER in the germline V gene. CDR3 sequence: CASSQDRDGNTIYF. The CDR3 DNA sequence: TGCGCCAGCAGCCAAGATAGGGATGGAAACACCATATATTTT.

The gene calls are TRBV30 and TRBJ1-1; D unresolved. Germline CDR1 and CDR2: GTSNPN and SVGIG (reference sequence). This CDR3 comprises 12 residues. Between the trimmed V and J ends, which lost 4 bases and 6 bases, there was a span of 12 bases. CDR3 sequence reads: CAWTTSDAEAFF. CDR3 nucleotide sequence: TGTGCCTGGACTACGTCTGACGCTGAAGCTTTCTTT.

The gene calls are TRBV6-5 and TRBJ1-6; D gene ambiguous. V lost 2 bases and J lost 7, with 15 bases in between. The CDR3 is made up of 16 amino acids. Germline lookup yields CDR1 MNHEY and CDR2 SVGAGI. The CDR3: CASSYLQREGNSPLHF. CDR3 sequence (DNA): TGTGCCAGCAGTTACCTTCAGCGCGAGGGAAATTCACCCCTCCACTTT.

The CDR3 DNA follows: TGTGCCAGCAGCCAAGAGGCAGACACTGAAGCTTTCTTT. Translated: CASSQEADTEAFF. The chain combines TRBV14 with TRBJ1-1; D gene unclear. The germline V and J ends were trimmed by 0 bases and 3 bases, with 5 bases remaining between them. The CDR3 consists of 13 residues. CDR1 and CDR2 (germline): SGHDN, FVKESK.

This clone was recorded a few times. J is TRBJ1-6 and V is TRBV7-9, with 11 bases that match TRBD1. CDR1 is SEHNR, CDR2 FQNEAQ, per germline (reference sequence). V dropped 5 bases and J dropped 10; count of bases not matched to a gene: 4. The CDR3 length is 14 residues. This CDR3 reads CASSTGTGGSPLHF. CDR3 nucleotide sequence: TGTGCCAGCAGCACCGGGACAGGGGGATCACCCCTCCACTTT.

The V call is TRBV9, the J call TRBJ1-4; possibly TRBD1 for D (5 bases). V dropped 0 bases and J dropped 0 bases, with 6 bases sitting between them. Germline assignment: CDR1 SGDLS and CDR2 YYNGEE. The CDR3 is made up of 15 amino acids. As DNA, the CDR3 is TGTGCCAGCAGCGTAGCAGGGACAACTAATGAAAAACTGTTTTTT. Translated, it gives CASSVAGTTNEKLFF.

Here the CDR3 DNA reads TGTGCCAGCAGCGAAAGGGCGACAGGGACGAACACTGAAGCTTTCTTT. Translated, it gives CASSERATGTNTEAFF. The V call is TRBV7-3, the J call TRBJ1-1, with TRBD1 identical over 7 bases. The CDR3 is 16 amino acids. Germline loops: CDR1 SGHTA, CDR2 FQGTGA. After removal of 5 bases from V and 1 base from J, the junction contained 10 bases not matched to a gene.

The V and J genes are TRBV4-3 and TRBJ2-3; TRBD2 aligns across 9 bases. CDR1 and CDR2 (germline): LGHNA, YSLEER. V was clipped by 1 base and J by 7 bases; unmatched bases: 6. The CDR3 spans 15 residues. The CDR3 reads CASSQGLAVGYTQYF. The DNA of the CDR3 is TGCGCCAGCAGCCAAGGACTAGCGGTTGGCTATACGCAGTATTTT.

V gene TRBV9 combines with J gene TRBJ1-5, with D possibly being TRBD1 (6 bases). The CDR3 has 14 residues. Trimming took 4 bases from V and 4 from J, leaving 12 bases between them. Germline CDR1 SGDLS, CDR2 YYNGEE. The CDR3 DNA sequence: TGTGCCAGCAGCAAGGGAGGGGGTAATCAGCCCCAGCATTTT. The encoded protein is CASSKGGGNQPQHF.